This is a list of T cell receptor beta chains from one sample in a study of cytotoxic CD8 clonotypes in ibrutinib-treated CLL. Some clones are missing from TCRdb's copy, which holds only in-frame ones; the method was immunoSEQ multiplex PCR. The sample includes 300,000 to 400,000 clones, 67% of them seen just once. This sample comprised PBMCs, obtained after 36 months of ibrutinib treatment. The receptors come from a human donor with chronic lymphocytic leukemia. Both conserved end residues are part of each CDR3. Fields, in order: D gene, V gene, J gene, clone size, CDR3 protein, CDR3 DNA. The D gene is left open where the match is weak. Size is stated for part of the rows, as once, few or many counts, or as a class when the clone is expanded.

>NA|TRBV6-4|TRBJ2-5|NA
CASSLGQGKETQYF
TGTGCCAGCAGCCTAGGGCAGGGTAAAGAGACCCAGTACTTC
>NA|TRBV7-9|TRBJ2-3|once
CADGRQVGDTQYF
TGTGCCGATGGGAGGCAGGTGGGAGATACGCAGTATTTT
>TRBD1|TRBV11-2|TRBJ1-6|NA
CASSLAPGQGNSPLHF
TGTGCCAGCAGCTTAGCCCCGGGACAGGGGAATTCACCCCTCCACTTT
>NA|TRBV29-1|TRBJ2-1|NA
CSTFYDNEQFF
TGCAGCACCTTCTACGACAATGAGCAGTTCTTC
>NA|TRBV20-1|TRBJ2-3|NA
CSSGTADTQYF
TGCAGCTCAGGGACTGCAGATACGCAGTATTTT
>NA|TRBV6-1|TRBJ2-2|NA
CASSRQGGHGELFF
TGTGCCAGCAGTCGGCAGGGGGGGCACGGGGAGCTGTTTTTT
>TRBD2|TRBV10-2|TRBJ2-5|NA
CAARSSLAGVSETQYF
TGCGCCGCCAGGTCTTCACTAGCGGGAGTCTCAGAGACCCAGTACTTC
>NA|TRBV7-9|TRBJ2-7|NA
CASSHHSTNYEQYF
TGTGCCAGCAGCCACCATAGTACTAACTACGAGCAGTACTTC
>TRBD1|TRBV5-5|TRBJ2-3|NA
CASNPTGGGLGTDTQYF
TGTGCCAGCAACCCGACAGGGGGCGGACTAGGCACAGATACGCAGTATTTT
>NA|TRBV28|TRBJ1-3|few
CASSRPPPGSGNTIYF
TGTGCCAGCAGCCGCCCCCCCCCAGGGTCTGGAAACACCATATATTTT
>NA|TRBV7-2|TRBJ2-3|NA
CASSPPVVTFTDTQYF
TGTGCCAGCAGCCCGCCGGTTGTGACTTTCACAGATACGCAGTATTTT
>NA|TRBV10-3|TRBJ1-2|NA
CAISESGFSDYGYTF
TGTGCCATCAGTGAATCGGGTTTTAGTGACTATGGCTACACCTTC
>NA|TRBV6-5|TRBJ1-1|NA
CASSYLQLNTEAFF
TGTGCCAGCAGTTACCTACAGTTGAACACTGAAGCTTTCTTT
>NA|TRBV6-1|TRBJ1-2|NA
CASSINYRAGYTF
TGTGCCAGCAGTATTAATTACAGGGCTGGCTACACCTTC
>NA|TRBV27|TRBJ1-6|NA
CASGWGGNSPLHF
TGTGCCAGCGGCTGGGGGGGTAATTCACCCCTCCACTTT
>TRBD2|TRBV7-9|TRBJ2-3|NA
CASSPRLAGEGPSTDTQYF
TGTGCCAGCAGCCCTCGGTTAGCGGGAGAGGGGCCGAGCACAGATACGCAGTATTTT
>NA|TRBV28|TRBJ1-3|NA
CASSLSWGSGNTIYF
TGTGCCAGCAGTTTATCTTGGGGTTCTGGAAACACCATATATTTT
>TRBD1|TRBV13|TRBJ2-7|few
CASSSGQGIDEQYF
TGTGCCAGCAGCTCGGGACAGGGGATCGACGAGCAGTACTTC
>NA|TRBV5-1|TRBJ2-7|NA
CASSPGAYEQYF
TGCGCCAGCAGCCCCGGAGCGTACGAGCAGTACTTC
>NA|TRBV15|TRBJ2-5|NA
CATSRAPGRETQYF
TGTGCCACCAGCAGAGCTCCGGGGCGAGAGACCCAGTACTTC
>NA|TRBV9|TRBJ2-1|NA
CASSVLGAYYNEQFF
TGTGCCAGCAGCGTTTTGGGGGCCTACTACAATGAGCAGTTCTTC
>NA|TRBV2|TRBJ2-1|NA
CASSDPVSYNEQFF
TGTGCCAGCAGTGACCCGGTATCCTACAATGAGCAGTTCTTC
>TRBD1|TRBV11-3|TRBJ2-1|NA
CASSSRTGYNEQFF
TGTGCCAGCAGCTCCCGGACAGGCTACAATGAGCAGTTCTTC
>TRBD1|TRBV7-9|TRBJ1-2|few
CASSPPGTVYGYTF
TGTGCCAGCAGCCCCCCCGGGACAGTCTATGGCTACACCTTC
>TRBD1|TRBV7-2|TRBJ2-7|NA
CASSLGQGVSYEQYF
TGTGCCAGCAGCTTAGGCCAGGGGGTGTCCTACGAGCAGTACTTC
>NA|TRBV4-1|TRBJ2-5|NA
CASSLPLGTQYF
TGCGCCAGCAGCCTTCCCCTCGGGACCCAGTACTTC
>NA|TRBV28|TRBJ1-2|NA
CATTRGWVRYGYTF
TGTGCCACCACCCGAGGGTGGGTGAGGTATGGCTACACCTTC
>NA|TRBV15|TRBJ2-5|NA
CATSGRRGWETQYF
TGTGCCACCAGCGGCCGGCGGGGTTGGGAGACCCAGTACTTC
>NA|TRBV7-7|TRBJ2-5|NA
CASSRGVLETQYF
TGTGCCAGCAGCAGGGGCGTTTTAGAGACCCAGTACTTC
>NA|TRBV28|TRBJ2-7|NA
CASSLQGHGRYEQYF
TGTGCCAGCAGTTTACAGGGGCATGGCCGCTACGAGCAGTACTTC
>NA|TRBV18|TRBJ2-7|NA
CASSPGSSYEQYF
TGTGCCAGCTCACCGGGCAGCTCCTACGAGCAGTACTTC
>TRBD1|TRBV7-2|TRBJ1-5|few
CASSLGTDRFQPQHF
TGTGCCAGCAGCTTGGGGACAGATAGGTTTCAGCCCCAGCATTTT
>NA|TRBV5-4|TRBJ2-7|NA
CASSLRAGEQYF
TGTGCCAGCAGCTTGAGAGCGGGCGAGCAGTACTTC
>TRBD1|TRBV6-6|TRBJ2-7|NA
CASSTGEEQYF
TGTGCCAGCAGTACAGGGGAAGAGCAGTACTTC
>NA|TRBV7-5|TRBJ2-7|NA
CASSQDLYEQYF
TGTGCCAGCAGCCAGGACCTTTACGAGCAGTACTTC
>TRBD1|TRBV5-6|TRBJ1-2|NA
CASSLEQGAPINYGYTF
TGTGCCAGCAGCTTGGAACAGGGGGCTCCTATTAACTATGGCTACACCTTC
>NA|TRBV19|TRBJ1-2|NA
CASKGEGLYWFYGYTF
TGTGCCAGTAAGGGAGAAGGACTCTACTGGTTCTATGGCTACACCTTC
>TRBD2|TRBV6-5|TRBJ2-1|NA
CASSYASSGRYEQFF
TGTGCCAGCAGTTACGCGTCTAGCGGGAGGTATGAGCAGTTCTTC
>TRBD1|TRBV6-1|TRBJ1-5|once
CASSDPVGQAHQPQHF
TGTGCCAGCAGTGACCCGGTTGGACAGGCACATCAGCCCCAGCATTTT
>NA|TRBV4-3|TRBJ1-1|NA
CASSQATGAEAFF
TGCGCCAGCAGCCAAGCGACGGGGGCTGAAGCTTTCTTT
>TRBD1|TRBV5-1|TRBJ2-2|NA
CASSRWTGGVTSGELFF
TGCGCCAGCAGCCGCTGGACAGGGGGCGTCACTAGCGGGGAGCTGTTTTTT
>TRBD2|TRBV27|TRBJ2-7|few
CASSATSGRAHYEQYF
TGTGCCAGCAGCGCGACTAGCGGGAGGGCCCACTACGAGCAGTACTTC
>TRBD1|TRBV5-1|TRBJ1-2|few
CASSFRQGGGYGYTF
TGCGCCAGCAGCTTTCGACAGGGCGGCGGGTATGGCTACACCTTC
>TRBD2|TRBV6-1|TRBJ2-3|NA
CASSEVLAGTDTQYF
TGTGCCAGCAGTGAAGTTCTAGCGGGCACAGATACGCAGTATTTT
>NA|TRBV27|TRBJ2-2|NA
CASSLRGVGGELFF
TGTGCCAGCAGTTTAAGGGGAGTCGGCGGGGAGCTGTTTTTT
>TRBD1|TRBV4-1|TRBJ2-5|NA
CASSRHRGETQYF
TGCGCCAGCAGCCGACACAGGGGAGAGACCCAGTACTTC